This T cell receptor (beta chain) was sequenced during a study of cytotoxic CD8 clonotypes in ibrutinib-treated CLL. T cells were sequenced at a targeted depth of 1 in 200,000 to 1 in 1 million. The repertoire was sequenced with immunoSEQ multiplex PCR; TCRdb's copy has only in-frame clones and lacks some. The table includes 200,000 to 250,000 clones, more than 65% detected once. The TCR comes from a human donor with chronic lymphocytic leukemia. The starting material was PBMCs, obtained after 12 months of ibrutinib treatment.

Here the CDR3 reads CASLSATSGRSNEQFF. For the CDR3, the DNA is TGTGCCAGCCTGTCTGCCACTAGCGGGAGGAGCAATGAGCAGTTCTTC. V and J are TRBV7-8 and TRBJ2-1, with TRBD2 matching 12 bases. The J segment lost 6 bases and the V segment lost 8 bases, leaving 11 bases of the junction unmatched. Per germline, CDR1 SGHVS and CDR2 FQNEAQ. CDR3 length: 16 amino acids.